A selection of T cell receptor beta chains follows, all from one sample in a study of shared clonotypes between healthy human individuals. Profiling relied on immunoSEQ multiplex PCR, and the TCRdb table lists in-frame clones only, not all of them. Of roughly 700,000 clones in the sample, under 80% are singletons; the top ten hold more than 1.5%. Sample: memory CD4+ T cells sorted from blood. These receptor sequences come from a woman in her twenties or thirties in good health. Each CDR3 is given with its conserved first and last residue. Each record gives: V gene, CDR3 protein.

>TRBV2
CASSVSRTSVGNEQFF
>TRBV28
CASRRSRSSGNTIYF
>TRBV6-1
CASSPRRSADTQYF
>TRBV2
CASGFGGLLAKNIQYF
>TRBV27
CASSFQTLAGELFF
>TRBV19
CASSIGGQYPYNEQFF
>TRBV19
CASRARQDNTDTQYF
>TRBV18
CASSRAGTGVMDTQYF
>TRBV7-9
CASSQGQGRTDTQYF
>TRBV5-1
CASSAGTSRRSETQYF
>TRBV28
CASSLLLDAIETQYF
>TRBV25-1
CASSGRRRGGYNEQFF
>TRBV5-1
CASGGRGTDTQYF
>TRBV7-9
CASSLIQTGGSYEQYF
>TRBV27
CASSSPMGGYTF
>TRBV7-2
CASSPRVRTGSGELFF
>TRBV7-2
CASSKRWGAETQYF
>TRBV5-4
CASSLVQANTGELFF
>TRBV6-1
CASTGGGTDTDTQYF
>TRBV19
CASSIGSRGRSYEQYF
>TRBV6-1
CASSEAWGVNYGYTF
>TRBV5-6
CASSIGQGVGTEAFF
>TRBV27
CASLPVASGNNEQFF
>TRBV28
CASGSRRRGFGEKLFF
>TRBV29-1
CSVRTGQTAQYF
>TRBV6-4
CASSFRRGHHKKTSYEQYF
>TRBV5-1
CASSFGADSYEQYF
>TRBV5-4
CASSSGTSGSSYNEQFF
>TRBV4-1
CASRQMDRDTGELFF
>TRBV10-1
CASSAGVGTQYF
>TRBV7-9
CASSSENTEAFF
>TRBV28
CASSFRLAFSYEQYF
>TRBV2
CANSDRLWGEQYF
>TRBV19
CASSIIGTGANQPQHF
>TRBV6-1
CASTLAGPPDYEQYF